This TCR beta chain was identified during a study of response to subunit inactivated influenza vaccine. TCRdb re-called the RT-PCR reads with MiXCR, one entry per CDR3 protein. Among 400,000 to 550,000 distinct CDR3 sequences listed, roughly 25% were seen once. This clonotype was obtained from a man over 45 who received an inactivated influenza vaccine. The sequencing used CD4+ T cells sorted from PBMCs, collected 5 to 6 days after vaccination.

CDR3 sequence reads: CASSSLTGADLNSPLHF. The CDR3 DNA follows: TGCGCCAGCAGCAGCCTGACAGGGGCTGATCTTAATTCACCCCTCCACTTT. V is TRBV4-3 and J is TRBJ1-6, with 8 bases matching TRBD1. The CDR3 is 17 residues long. V shed 5 bases, J shed 6 bases, and the junction held 12 bases outside the gene matches. Germline CDR1 and CDR2: LGHNA and YSLEER.